Below are 26 T cell receptor beta chains sequenced from a single sample in a study of control samples from healthy donors and cancer patients. Measured with immunoSEQ multiplex PCR; TCRdb has only the in-frame clones, and not every one. Among 170,000 or so clones listed, 90% to 95% were seen once. Sequencing input: blood. The receptors here all came from a woman younger than 35 in good health.

The chain joins TRBV27 to TRBJ1-2, with no clear D. The CDR3 extends over 15 amino acids. V shed 0 bases and J shed 3 bases, with 11 bases lying between them. The germline CDR1 and CDR2 sequences are MNHEY and SMNVEV (reference sequence). The CDR3 region has the DNA TGTGCCAGCAGTTTATCACAAACTTTCCACTATGGCTACACCTTC. Translated: CASSLSQTFHYGYTF.

V gene TRBV7-3 combines with J gene TRBJ2-2; no clear D gene. V gave up 3 bases and J gave up 7 bases, with 6 bases separating them. Germline loops: CDR1 SGHTA, CDR2 FQGTGA. This CDR3 is built from 12 residues. The CDR3 loop reads CASSFFNGELFF. The DNA for the CDR3 is TGTGCCAGCAGCTTCTTTAACGGGGAGCTGTTTTTT.

The rearrangement links TRBV4-3 to TRBJ2-5; 7 bases agree with TRBD2. The V segment lost 0 bases and the J segment 5 bases; nucleotides outside the gene matches: 3. The CDR3 sequence is 14 residues long. Germline lookup yields CDR1 LGHNA and CDR2 YSLEER. The CDR3 loop reads CASSQEWGGETQYF. The CDR3 DNA follows: TGCGCCAGCAGCCAAGAGTGGGGAGGGGAGACCCAGTACTTC.

The chain uses TRBV29-1 and TRBJ1-2, with 7 positions matching TRBD1. V was pared by 5 bases and J by 4 bases, with 7 bases of the junction left unmatched. The CDR3 is 13 amino acids. CDR1 is SQVTM, CDR2 ANQGSEA, per germline. CDR3: CSVPAGTVYGYTF. CDR3 DNA: TGCAGCGTTCCGGCCGGGACAGTCTATGGCTACACCTTC.

Only one count was recorded for this clone. The V and J genes are TRBV6-2 or TRBV6-3 and TRBJ2-3, with D perhaps matching TRBD2 (5 bases). Trimming took off 9 bases at V and 2 bases at J, with 9 bases between the two ends. The CDR3 is made up of 12 amino acids. Germline lookup yields CDR1 MNHEY and CDR2 SVGEGT. CDR3 protein: CASSDNTDTQYF. The CDR3 DNA reads TGTGCCAGTAGCGACAACACAGATACGCAGTATTTT.

The J gene is TRBJ2-2, the V gene TRBV9; D is unclear. Trimming took off 4 bases at V and 2 bases at J, with 3 bases between the two ends. The CDR3 runs 12 residues. CDR1 and CDR2 from the germline V gene are SGDLS and YYNGEE. CDR3 DNA: TGTGCCAGCAGCTCAAACACCGGGGAGCTGTTTTTT. Its translation is CASSSNTGELFF.

The CDR3 bases are TGTGCCAGCAGCTTAGAACAGGGGGGGTCACCCCTCCACTTT. Protein: CASSLEQGGSPLHF. The gene calls are TRBV13 and TRBJ1-6; the match to TRBD1 covers 8 bases. Trimming at V came to 1 base and at J to 10 bases, leaving 3 bases not matched to a gene. The germline gives CDR1 PRHDT, CDR2 FYEKMQ (reference sequence). This CDR3 spans 14 amino acids.

This rearrangement joins TRBV6-5 to TRBJ2-7, with TRBD1 as a possible D gene (6 bases). V was shortened by 6 bases and J by 1 base, with 7 bases between the two germline ends. The germline gives CDR1 MNHEY, CDR2 SVGAGI. The CDR3 length is 12 residues. For the CDR3, the DNA is TGTGCCAGCAGCGGACAGTCCTACGAGCAGTACTTC. Its protein product is CASSGQSYEQYF.

V and J are TRBV19 and TRBJ1-5; no clear D gene. Germline V lookup: CDR1 LNHDA, CDR2 SQIVND (reference sequence). The length of the CDR3 is 16 residues. The germline V and J ends were trimmed by 5 bases and 2 bases, with 16 bases remaining between them. The CDR3 region is CASSGPSRGGNQPQHF. The CDR3 DNA reads TGTGCCAGTAGTGGGCCCAGCCGCGGCGGCAATCAGCCCCAGCATTTT.

The chain joins TRBV19 to TRBJ2-1, with 7 bases matching TRBD1. V gave up 5 bases and J gave up 4 bases; unmatched junction bases: 17. The germline V gene encodes CDR1 LNHDA and CDR2 SQIVND (reference sequence). The CDR3 consists of 18 residues. Written as DNA, the CDR3 is TGTGCCAGTAGTTTCGACAGGGCCCAATTCTTGAAGTACAATGAGCAGTTCTTC. It encodes CASSFDRAQFLKYNEQFF.

The V and J genes are TRBV11-2 and TRBJ1-1; perhaps TRBD1 as D (5 bases). The CDR3 totals 16 residues. Germline CDR1 is SGHAT and CDR2 is FQNNGV. V lost 5 bases to trimming and J lost 3 bases, with 19 bases between them. The CDR3 loop reads CASSPGFRGAYTEAFF. CDR3 DNA sequence: TGTGCCAGCAGCCCAGGCTTTAGGGGAGCGTACACTGAAGCTTTCTTT.

This chain connects TRBV7-2 to TRBJ1-5; D unresolved. V was clipped by 2 bases and J by 10 bases, with 12 bases between them. The CDR3 loop spans 13 amino acids. Germline CDR1 reads SGHTA; CDR2 reads FQGNSA. The CDR3 is CASSLWGEGPQHF. CDR3 bases: TGTGCCAGCAGCTTATGGGGTGAGGGACCCCAGCATTTT.

The rearrangement uses TRBV6-2 or TRBV6-3 and TRBJ2-3, with D perhaps TRBD1 (7 bases). From germline, CDR1 is MNHEY and CDR2 SVGEGT. The CDR3 covers 14 residues. V shed 6 bases and J shed 4 bases, with 14 bases lying between them. CDR3 nucleotides: TGTGCCAGCAGCCCGACAGGGAGGCCAGATACGCAGTATTTT. As protein: CASSPTGRPDTQYF.

V usage is TRBV5-4 and J usage is TRBJ2-3; D call uncertain. The V and J ends lost 3 bases and 4 bases respectively, with 15 bases between them. Germline values: CDR1 SGHNT, CDR2 YYREEE (reference sequence). This CDR3 has 15 amino acids. In nucleotides, the CDR3 is TGTGCCAGCAGCTCCGGGCCCACCGCAGCAGATACGCAGTATTTT. It yields the protein CASSSGPTAADTQYF.

A few counts support this clone. The rearrangement uses TRBV7-9 and TRBJ1-1; D not resolved. The CDR3 covers 14 residues. Looked up from germline, CDR1 is SEHNR and CDR2 is FQNEAQ (reference sequence). The V end lost 1 base, the J end lost 4 bases, and 10 bases lay between the germline ends. CDR3 sequence (DNA): TGTGCCAGCAGCTTAGACGGGCTGGGCACTGAAGCTTTCTTT. It encodes CASSLDGLGTEAFF.

V and J are TRBV5-8 and TRBJ2-3, with D possibly matching TRBD1 (6 bases). CDR3 length: 14 amino acids. Trimming stripped 5 bases from V and 2 bases from J, with 12 bases between. CDR1 SGHTS and CDR2 YDEGEE come from the germline V gene. The CDR3 DNA follows: TGTGCCAGCAGTAGAGGACAGCCCACAGATACGCAGTATTTT. Its translation is CASSRGQPTDTQYF.

The CDR3 loop reads CASIRKAGPYNEQFF. CDR3 sequence (DNA): TGTGCCAGTATCCGTAAGGCGGGACCCTACAATGAGCAGTTCTTC. This sequence joins TRBV19 and TRBJ2-1, with D perhaps TRBD2 (6 bases). Germline CDR1 LNHDA, CDR2 SQIVND (reference sequence). Trimming took off 7 bases at V and 2 bases at J, with 15 bases between the two ends. The CDR3 length is 15 residues.

This chain uses TRBV18 with TRBJ2-1; a weak D match, TRBD1 (5 bases). The CDR3 contains 15 residues. Germline V gene sequence: CDR1 KGHSH, CDR2 LQKENI. Trimming left V 3 bases short and J 0 bases short, with 9 bases between. The CDR3: CASSPDTLSYNEQFF. The CDR3 DNA reads as TGTGCCAGCTCACCGGACACACTCTCCTACAATGAGCAGTTCTTC.

This sequence joins TRBV7-9 and TRBJ1-5; tentatively, D is TRBD1 (5 bases). Germline CDR1 and CDR2: SEHNR and FQNEAQ (reference sequence). V lost 4 bases and J 4 bases, leaving 20 bases between the germline ends. The CDR3 contains 17 residues. CDR3 DNA: TGTGCCAGCAGCTACCAGGGCCCTTCGGCCAGGAATCAGCCCCAGCATTTT. It translates to CASSYQGPSARNQPQHF.

This chain joins TRBV19 and TRBJ1-4; tentative D call: TRBD1 (6 bases). The V end was cut by 4 bases, the J end by 0 bases, with 9 bases between. Germline CDR1 and CDR2: LNHDA and SQIVND (reference sequence). The CDR3 spans 15 residues. CDR3 protein: CASSKGGATNEKLFF. CDR3 sequence (DNA): TGTGCCAGTAGTAAGGGGGGAGCAACTAATGAAAAACTGTTTTTT.

In the case of this clone: One end of the junction fails to match germline, which may point to a read error. The gene calls are TRBV24-1 and TRBJ2-1; D might be TRBD2 (7 bases). Germline CDR1 and CDR2: KGHDR and SFDVKD. This CDR3 has 17 residues. CDR3 coding DNA: TGTGCCACCAGTGATCCCCCCGGGGGGCCCTCCCACAATGAGCAGTTCTTC. Translation gives CATSDPPGGPSHNEQFF.

The rearrangement joins TRBV6-2 or TRBV6-3 to TRBJ1-2, with 7 bases that match TRBD1. Trimming removed 6 bases from V and 6 bases from J; junction bases left unmatched: 4. The CDR3 loop spans 12 amino acids. Germline V gives CDR1 MNHEY, CDR2 SVGEGT. The CDR3, as DNA: TGTGCCAGCAGCCCGACAGGGAATGGCTACACCTTC. It is translated as CASSPTGNGYTF.

This rearrangement joins TRBV6-5 to TRBJ1-5, with TRBD1 identical over 7 bases. The ends lost 4 bases at V and 1 base at J; junction bases unmatched: 1. This CDR3 spans 14 amino acids. Germline V lookup: CDR1 MNHEY, CDR2 SVGAGI. The CDR3 coding sequence is TGTGCCAGCAGTTCACAGGGGAGCAATCAGCCCCAGCATTTT. It translates to CASSSQGSNQPQHF.

Note on this clone: One end of the junction fails to match germline, which may point to a read error. V gene TRBV28 combines with J gene TRBJ1-2; 8 nucleotides line up with TRBD1. The CDR3 consists of 13 residues. Germline-derived CDR1 and CDR2 are MDHEN and SYDVKM. CDR3 loop: CASSSTLGQGLSF. CDR3 in DNA: TGTGCCAGCAGTTCCACTCTCGGACAGGGTTTGTCCTTC.

This rearrangement joins TRBV19 to TRBJ2-7; the D gene is possibly TRBD1 (6 bases). There are 16 residues in the CDR3. Trimming stripped 6 bases from V and 2 bases from J, with 20 bases between. The V gene's germline CDR1 is LNHDA and CDR2 SQIVND (reference sequence). The CDR3 DNA reads TGTGCCAGTAGCGCTAACGGGACACCTCTTACCTACGAGCAGTACTTC. Its protein product is CASSANGTPLTYEQYF.

The V and J genes are TRBV6-2 or TRBV6-3 and TRBJ1-5; D not resolved. Germline CDR1 MNHEY, CDR2 SVGEGT. The CDR3 contains 16 residues. V lost 3 bases and J lost 1, with 13 bases in between. CDR3 DNA: TGTGCCAGCAGTTATCCCCTACCCAGGAGCAATCAGCCCCAGCATTTT. This sequence encodes CASSYPLPRSNQPQHF.